Shown below are 27 T cell receptor beta chains from a single sample sequenced in a study of blood T cell repertoires in COVID-19. The repertoire was sequenced with immunoSEQ multiplex PCR; TCRdb's copy has only in-frame clones and lacks some. The sample includes a few hundred thousand clones, 85% seen only once; the top ten take 3.5% to 4%. The sample comprised peripheral blood. The receptor source for this set is a woman between 18 and 29 years old with acute or convalescent COVID-19.

The V and J genes are TRBV7-8 and TRBJ1-5; the D is unclear. Trimming stripped 4 bases from V and 0 bases from J, with 10 bases between. The CDR3 is made up of 15 amino acids. Germline lookup yields CDR1 SGHVS and CDR2 FQNEAQ. Here the CDR3 reads CASSSDGNSNQPQHF. CDR3 DNA sequence: TGTGCCAGCAGCTCCGACGGGAATAGCAATCAGCCCCAGCATTTT.

This clone was seen only a few times. The chain employs TRBV2 and TRBJ2-5; TRBD2 agrees at 9 bases. The CDR3 contains 15 residues. The V gene's germline CDR1 is SNHLY and CDR2 FYNNEI. V lost 4 bases to trimming and J lost 5 bases; unmatched junction nucleotides: 8. The CDR3 loop is CASSGRGGARETQYF. The CDR3 nucleotides are TGTGCCAGCAGTGGTCGCGGGGGGGCAAGGGAGACCCAGTACTTC. Drawing the rest from reference TRBV2 and TRBJ2-5, the complete variable domain is EPEVTQTPSHQVTQMGQEVILRCVPISNHLYFYWYRQILGQKVEFLVSFYNNEISEKSEIFDDQFSVERPDGSNFTLKIRSTKLEDSAMYFCASSGRGGARETQYFGPGTRLLVL.

The J gene is TRBJ1-2, the V gene TRBV30; D is perhaps TRBD1 (5 bases). Germline CDR1 reads GTSNPN; CDR2 reads SVGIG (reference sequence). The CDR3 is made up of 14 amino acids. V was trimmed by 5 bases and J by 5 bases, leaving 18 bases between them. CDR3 loop: CAWGADGGNYGYTF. Here the CDR3 DNA reads TGTGCCTGGGGTGCCGACGGGGGGAATTATGGCTACACCTTC.

The J gene is TRBJ1-4, the V gene TRBV9; a possible D gene is TRBD1 (6 bases). CDR3 size: 15 residues. CDR1 and CDR2 (germline): SGDLS, YYNGEE. V was shortened by 4 bases and J by 3 bases, with 13 bases between the two germline ends. The CDR3 loop reads CASSIQGTANEKLFF. Here the CDR3 DNA reads TGTGCCAGCAGCATACAGGGTACCGCTAATGAAAAACTGTTTTTT.

This rearrangement joins TRBV27 to TRBJ1-2; D is unclear. This CDR3 region has 13 residues. Trimming cost V 2 bases and J 4 bases, with 8 bases left between them. Germline CDR1 and CDR2: MNHEY and SMNVEV (reference sequence). CDR3 sequence: CASSLGSFYGYTF. The CDR3 coding sequence is TGTGCCAGCAGTTTAGGGAGTTTCTATGGCTACACCTTC.

This sequence joins TRBV11-1 and TRBJ1-3, with unresolved D. The CDR3 is 16 residues long. In germline, CDR1 is SGHAT, CDR2 FQDESV (reference sequence). Trimming removed 5 bases at V and 0 bases at J, with 14 bases between. The CDR3 region has the DNA TGTGCCAGCAGCCCCCGAACGCGATCCTCTGGAAACACCATATATTTT. Translating gives CASSPRTRSSGNTIYF.

This clone was recorded once. The chain recombines TRBV9 with TRBJ1-5, with D possibly matching TRBD1 (6 bases). From germline, CDR1 is SGDLS and CDR2 YYNGEE. This CDR3 has 15 amino acids. Trimming left V 0 bases short and J 3 bases short, with 10 bases between. The CDR3 coding sequence is TGTGCCAGCAGCGTAGAAGGACAGTCCAATCAGCCCCAGCATTTT. Its protein is CASSVEGQSNQPQHF.

This rearrangement joins TRBV5-1 to TRBJ2-3; maybe TRBD1 (5 bases). V lost 0 bases to trimming and J lost 5 bases, with 19 bases between them. The CDR3 spans 17 residues. CDR1 is SGHRS, CDR2 YFSETQ, per germline. The CDR3 sequence is CASSLEYPGPRQDTQYF. DNA of the CDR3: TGCGCCAGCAGCTTGGAATATCCAGGGCCGAGGCAAGATACGCAGTATTTT. Filled out from reference TRBV5-1 and TRBJ2-3, the complete variable domain reads KAGVTQTPRYLIKTRGQQVTLSCSPISGHRSVSWYQQTPGQGLQFLFEYFSETQRNKGNFPGRFSGRQFSNSRSEMNVSTLELGDSALYLCASSLEYPGPRQDTQYFGPGTRLTVL.

V and J are TRBV12-3 or TRBV12-4 and TRBJ2-1; a weak D match, TRBD1 (5 bases). The V gene lost 5 bases and the J gene lost 7 bases, with 12 bases spanning the gap. CDR3 length equals 13 residues. The chain's CDR3 is CASSLQGWNEQFF. As DNA, the CDR3 is TGTGCCAGCAGTCTCCAGGGCTGGAATGAGCAGTTCTTC.

The chain couples TRBV19 to TRBJ1-1; no clear D. Germline CDR1 LNHDA, CDR2 SQIVND (reference sequence). V lost 3 bases and J lost 3, with 5 bases in between. The CDR3 sequence is 12 residues long. The CDR3 sequence: CASSMRDTEAFF. CDR3 nucleotides: TGTGCCAGTAGTATGCGGGACACTGAAGCTTTCTTT.

V gene TRBV5-1 combines with J gene TRBJ1-4; no firm D call. Trimming took off 9 bases at V and 1 base at J, with 13 bases between the two ends. Germline CDR1 is SGHRS and CDR2 is YFSETQ. The CDR3 loop spans 14 amino acids. The CDR3 DNA sequence: TGCGCCACCAAGAACGGGGAAACTAATGAAAAACTGTTTTTT. Protein: CATKNGETNEKLFF.

This chain links TRBV25-1 with TRBJ1-5; 8 bases are shared with TRBD1. The CDR3 is made up of 16 amino acids. The germline CDR1 and CDR2 sequences are MGHDK and SYGVNS. J gave up 7 bases and V 3 bases, and 11 bases lay outside the gene matches. In DNA form, the CDR3 reads TGTGCCAGCAGTGATTCTACAGGGGGTCGGCGCCAGCCCCAGCATTTT. It is translated as CASSDSTGGRRQPQHF.

The V gene is TRBV3-1 (or the pseudogene TRBV3-2), the J gene TRBJ1-6, with 9 nucleotides matching TRBD1. Losses at the gene ends were 8 bases for V and 8 bases for J; bases not matched to a gene: 4. The germline V gene encodes CDR1 LGHDT and CDR2 YNNKEL (reference sequence). CDR3 length: 13 amino acids. The CDR3 reads CASSGTGYSPLHF. The CDR3 DNA reads as TGTGCCAGCTCCGGGACAGGGTATTCACCCCTCCACTTT.

The chain links TRBV19 to TRBJ1-3; D is uncertain. Germline V gene lookup returns CDR1 LNHDA and CDR2 SQIVND (reference sequence). V dropped 0 bases and J dropped 0 bases, with 9 bases sitting between them. The CDR3 sequence is 16 residues long. DNA for the CDR3: TGTGCCAGTAGTATAGAGGGCAGTGCCTCTGGAAACACCATATATTTT. Translated: CASSIEGSASGNTIYF. Full variable domain (missing parts from reference TRBV19 and TRBJ1-3): DGGITQSPKYLFRKEGQNVTLSCEQNLNHDAMYWYRQDPGQGLRLIYYSQIVNDFQKGDIAEGYSVSREKKESFPLTVTSAQKNPTAFYLCASSIEGSASGNTIYFGEGSWLTVV.

The chain carries TRBV2 and TRBJ1-6, with D possibly matching TRBD1 (6 bases). Per germline, CDR1 SNHLY and CDR2 FYNNEI. The CDR3 spans 15 residues. The V and J ends lost 5 bases and 5 bases respectively, with 13 bases between them. The CDR3, as DNA: TGTGCCAGCAGTCTCAGACAGGCTGATAATTCACCCCTCCACTTT. As protein: CASSLRQADNSPLHF.

The chain joins TRBV28 to TRBJ1-5; 8 bases match TRBD1. Germline values: CDR1 MDHEN, CDR2 SYDVKM. The CDR3 length is 16 residues. V lost 6 bases and J lost 0; bases outside the gene matches: 7. In nucleotides, the CDR3 is TGTGCCAGCAGCTTGATTGGGACAGGTAGCAATCAGCCCCAGCATTTT. The encoded protein is CASSLIGTGSNQPQHF.

CDR3 protein: CASSPETGDSNQPQHF. CDR3 DNA sequence: TGTGCCAGCAGCCCGGAGACAGGCGATAGCAATCAGCCCCAGCATTTT. The gene calls are TRBV4-2 and TRBJ1-5, with D perhaps TRBD1 (6 bases). There are 16 residues in the CDR3. Trimming shortened V by 4 bases and J by 0 bases, and 13 bases separated the two germline ends. Germline lookup yields CDR1 LGHNA and CDR2 YNFKEQ.

The chain links TRBV19 to TRBJ2-1; 11 bases are a match to TRBD2. The junction had 0 bases not matched to a gene; V was cut back by 5 bases and J by 0 bases. CDR3 length: 15 residues. Germline values: CDR1 LNHDA, CDR2 SQIVND (reference sequence). CDR3 region: CASSGLAGSYNEQFF. Written as DNA, the CDR3 is TGTGCCAGTAGTGGACTAGCGGGCTCCTACAATGAGCAGTTCTTC.

The chain links TRBV9 to TRBJ2-1, with a possible D match to TRBD1 (5 bases). Trimming pared 3 bases from V and 6 bases from J, leaving 10 bases between. The CDR3 has 13 amino acids. CDR1 is SGDLS and CDR2 is YYNGEE in the germline V gene. The CDR3 region is CASSDPRGNEQFF. The DNA of the CDR3 is TGTGCCAGCAGCGACCCTAGGGGCAATGAGCAGTTCTTC.

This clone was counted only a few times. V gene TRBV5-1 combines with J gene TRBJ1-2, with 8 positions matching TRBD1. This CDR3 contains 17 residues. Looked up from germline, CDR1 is SGHRS and CDR2 is YFSETQ. Losses at the gene ends were 0 bases for V and 0 bases for J; bases not matched to a gene: 7. The CDR3: CASSLGGQGSSNYGYTF. The CDR3 coding sequence is TGCGCCAGCAGCTTGGGAGGACAGGGTAGCTCTAACTATGGCTACACCTTC.

The CDR3: CASSLNGNTEAFF. In nucleotides, the CDR3 is TGTGCCAGCAGCTTAAACGGGAACACTGAAGCTTTCTTT. J is TRBJ1-1 and V is TRBV7-3, with D unresolved. CDR1 and CDR2 (germline): SGHTA, FQGTGA. CDR3 length equals 13 residues. Deletions cut 1 base from V and 1 base from J, with 4 bases between.

The chain uses TRBV27 and TRBJ2-3; 7 bases line up with TRBD1. V dropped 2 bases and J dropped 2; count of bases not matched to a gene: 4. Per the germline V gene, CDR1 is MNHEY and CDR2 is SMNVEV (reference sequence). The CDR3 has 15 residues. Here the CDR3 DNA reads TGTGCCAGCAGTTTACAGGACAGGTTCACAGATACGCAGTATTTT. Its protein product is CASSLQDRFTDTQYF.

The V gene is TRBV5-1, the J gene TRBJ1-2, with D unclear. V was pared by 4 bases and J by 0 bases, with 7 bases between. The CDR3 spans 13 residues. Germline V gene sequence: CDR1 SGHRS, CDR2 YFSETQ. The chain's CDR3 is CASSEEANYGYTF. CDR3 nucleotides: TGCGCCAGCAGCGAGGAGGCTAACTATGGCTACACCTTC.

V usage is TRBV19 and J usage is TRBJ1-2; TRBD1 matches 7 bases. The germline V gene has CDR1 LNHDA and CDR2 SQIVND (reference sequence). The V segment lost 7 bases and the J segment 2 bases; nucleotides outside the gene matches: 4. The CDR3 is 13 amino acids. The CDR3 nucleotides are TGTGCCAGTACCCCGACAGGGAACTATGGCTACACCTTC. The encoded protein is CASTPTGNYGYTF.

As concerns this clone: Other nucleotide sequences from this sample produce the same CDR3. The chain joins TRBV5-1 to TRBJ2-2; D not certain. This CDR3 has 14 residues. The germline gives CDR1 SGHRS, CDR2 YFSETQ. V was pared by 0 bases and J by 1 base, with 4 bases between. The CDR3, as DNA: TGCGCCAGCAGCTTGGGGCAGAACACCGGGGAGCTGTTTTTT. This translates into CASSLGQNTGELFF.

This chain joins TRBV9 and TRBJ1-2; D is undetermined. The germline gives CDR1 SGDLS, CDR2 YYNGEE. With 4 bases removed from V and 4 bases from J, the gap between germline ends came to 11 bases. The CDR3 spans 13 residues. The CDR3 DNA reads as TGTGCCAGCAGCCCGCAAGAACTCTATGGCTACACCTTC. Translation: CASSPQELYGYTF.

The genes are TRBV10-3 and TRBJ1-1; the match to TRBD1 covers 10 bases. After removal of 5 bases from V and 4 bases from J, the junction contained 13 bases not matched to a gene. CDR3 length equals 17 residues. The germline V gene encodes CDR1 ENHRY and CDR2 SYGVKD. In nucleotides, the CDR3 is TGTGCCATCAGTCTTGACAGGGGGCGAGGTAGAGGCACTGAAGCTTTCTTT. This encodes CAISLDRGRGRGTEAFF.